Below, one T cell receptor beta chain is given with its context. The data derive from a study of shared T cell receptors in the human thymus. The V end was cut by 7 bases, the J end by 1 base, with 13 bases between. Germline-derived CDR1 and CDR2 are LNHDA and SQIVND (reference sequence). This CDR3 comprises 14 residues. The repertoire was sequenced with immunoSEQ multiplex PCR; TCRdb's copy has only in-frame clones and lacks some. Here the sample spans 650,000 to 950,000 clones, 70% to 90% being singletons. The data also belong to a second study, concerning human thymus T cells.

This sequence joins TRBV19 and TRBJ1-1, with D possibly TRBD1 on 6 matching bases. The sample consisted of thymocytes. The clonotype comes from a girl in the first two years of life with a congenital heart defect. CDR3 nucleotide sequence: TGTGCCAGTAAGGGGGACACAGAGAACACTGAAGCTTTCTTT. Residues: CASKGDTENTEAFF.